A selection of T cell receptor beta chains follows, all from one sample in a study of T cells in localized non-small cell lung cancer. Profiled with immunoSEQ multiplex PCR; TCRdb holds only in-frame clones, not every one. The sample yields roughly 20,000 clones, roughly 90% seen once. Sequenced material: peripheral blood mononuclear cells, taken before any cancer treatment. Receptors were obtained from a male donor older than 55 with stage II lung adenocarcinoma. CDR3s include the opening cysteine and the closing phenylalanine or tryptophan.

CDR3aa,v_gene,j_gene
CSVLSGSSYEQYF,TRBV29-1,TRBJ2-7
CASSPPPGGLTIYF,TRBV6-5,TRBJ1-3
CASSLGGPPANIQYF,TRBV5-1,TRBJ2-4
CASSGPGWGVNEQFF,TRBV19,TRBJ2-1
CASSLTSGRDTGELFF,TRBV5-1,TRBJ2-2
CATSSGLAGVTDTQYF,TRBV15,TRBJ2-3
CASSHFTRQGAGEQYF,TRBV23-1,TRBJ2-7
CASSHPRPYEQYF,TRBV11-2,TRBJ2-7
CASSWEQGHGYTF,TRBV7-9,TRBJ1-2
CASSLISWQFF,TRBV28,TRBJ2-1
CASSFSGNEAEQYF,TRBV5-1,TRBJ2-7
CASSSRSGVDNEQFF,TRBV11-3,TRBJ2-1
CASSPPSPNTEAFF,TRBV28,TRBJ1-1
CASSASGTSGYETQYF,TRBV6-1,TRBJ2-5
CASSSGTPIENTIYF,TRBV6-5,TRBJ1-3
CASSSGDGPDLISGELFF,TRBV5-1,TRBJ2-2
CASSPSGRGYYQPQHF,TRBV19,TRBJ1-5
CASSLGWTSGSGEQYF,TRBV5-1,TRBJ2-7
CVHSSGSGYEQYF,TRBV28,TRBJ2-7
CASSFTGALDGYTF,TRBV5-1,TRBJ1-2
CASSEVDGQGWYTGELFF,TRBV25-1,TRBJ2-2
CASTDSPFEQYF,TRBV7-9,TRBJ2-7
CASSQLPGLAGGLVDTQYF,TRBV4-1,TRBJ2-3
CASSCPSWETQYF,TRBV21-1,TRBJ2-5
CSAKGASVYGYTF,TRBV29-1,TRBJ1-2
CASSRRDGEKLFF,TRBV18,TRBJ1-4
CASSLEISWYEQYF,TRBV7-9,TRBJ2-7
CASSESRSGNTIYF,TRBV10-1,TRBJ1-3
CASTLGTSGRAYNEQFF,TRBV28,TRBJ2-1
CASSLAAWGGTRDEQYF,TRBV7-8,TRBJ2-7
CASSLGGGADTQYF,TRBV7-9,TRBJ2-3
CASSFGTGRADTQYF,TRBV5-6,TRBJ2-3
CASSFDTEAFF,TRBV7-9,TRBJ1-1
CASSYQIGTETQYF,TRBV6-5,TRBJ2-5
CASSHLYRARGDYGYTF,TRBV4-1,TRBJ1-2
CASSLGRGRDFTF,TRBV7-8,TRBJ1-2
CASSHWSSGVGYTF,TRBV4-1,TRBJ1-2
CASSPRGGPSGANVLTF,TRBV7-2,TRBJ2-6
CASSLSGNTEAFF,TRBV18,TRBJ1-1
CASSQARDWLYEQYF,TRBV4-2,TRBJ2-7
CASSLKRGSPLHF,TRBV7-2,TRBJ1-6
CASSTGQGAMDTQYF,TRBV18,TRBJ2-3
CASSELLTGELFF,TRBV10-1,TRBJ2-2
CASTSPRQGAAGYTF,TRBV28,TRBJ1-2
CASSLRGGELFF,TRBV5-4,TRBJ2-2
CASSFAGAKNYGYTF,TRBV5-1,TRBJ1-2
CASSQDTSGGTGELFF,TRBV4-2,TRBJ2-2
CASSEDASGDYGYTF,TRBV6-1,TRBJ1-2